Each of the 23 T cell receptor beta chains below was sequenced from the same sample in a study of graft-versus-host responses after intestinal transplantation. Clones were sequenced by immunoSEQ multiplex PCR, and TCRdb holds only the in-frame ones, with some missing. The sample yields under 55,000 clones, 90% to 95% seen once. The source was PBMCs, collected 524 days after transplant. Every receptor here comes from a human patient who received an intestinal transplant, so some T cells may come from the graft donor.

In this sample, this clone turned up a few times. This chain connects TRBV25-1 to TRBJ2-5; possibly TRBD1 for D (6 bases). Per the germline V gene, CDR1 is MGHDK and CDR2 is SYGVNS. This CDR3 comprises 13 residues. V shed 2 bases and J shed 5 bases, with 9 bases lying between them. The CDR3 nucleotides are TGTGCCAGCAGTGAAGGGGGCGGTGAGACCCAGTACTTC. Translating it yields CASSEGGGETQYF.

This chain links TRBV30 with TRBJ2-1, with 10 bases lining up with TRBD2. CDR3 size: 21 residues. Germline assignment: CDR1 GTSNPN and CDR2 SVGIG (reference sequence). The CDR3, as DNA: TGTTCAAGTTTCTCCGCAACGACATATGAAAGCGGGAGGGGGTTCTACAATGAGCAGTTCTTC. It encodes CSSFSATTYESGRGFYNEQFF.

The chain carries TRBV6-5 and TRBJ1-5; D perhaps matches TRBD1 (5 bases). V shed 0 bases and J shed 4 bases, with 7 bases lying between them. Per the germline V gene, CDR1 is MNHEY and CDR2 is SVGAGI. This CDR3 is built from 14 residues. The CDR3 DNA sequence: TGTGCCAGCAGTTACTCCGGGGGTAATCAGCCCCAGCATTTT. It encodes CASSYSGGNQPQHF.

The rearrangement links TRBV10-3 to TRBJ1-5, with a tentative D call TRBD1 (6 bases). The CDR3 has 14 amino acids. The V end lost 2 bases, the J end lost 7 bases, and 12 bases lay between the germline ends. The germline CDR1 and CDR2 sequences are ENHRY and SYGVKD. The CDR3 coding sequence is TGTGCCATCAGTGAGGGAGGGGGAGGCCAGCCCCAGCATTTT. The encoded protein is CAISEGGGGQPQHF.

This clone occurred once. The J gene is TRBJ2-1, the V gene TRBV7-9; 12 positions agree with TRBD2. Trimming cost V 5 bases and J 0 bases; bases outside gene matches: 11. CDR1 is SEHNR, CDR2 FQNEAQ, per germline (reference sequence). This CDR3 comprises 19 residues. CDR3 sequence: CASSILLLAGGLSYNEQFF. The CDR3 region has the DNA TGTGCCAGCAGCATTTTGCTACTAGCGGGAGGCCTCTCCTACAATGAGCAGTTCTTC.

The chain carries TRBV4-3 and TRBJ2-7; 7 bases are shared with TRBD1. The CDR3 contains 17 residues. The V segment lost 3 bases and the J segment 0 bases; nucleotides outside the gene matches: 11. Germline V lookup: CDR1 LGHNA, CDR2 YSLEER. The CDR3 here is CASSQHEGGRSSYEQYF. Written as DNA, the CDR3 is TGCGCCAGCAGCCAGCACGAAGGGGGCCGTAGCTCCTACGAGCAGTACTTC.

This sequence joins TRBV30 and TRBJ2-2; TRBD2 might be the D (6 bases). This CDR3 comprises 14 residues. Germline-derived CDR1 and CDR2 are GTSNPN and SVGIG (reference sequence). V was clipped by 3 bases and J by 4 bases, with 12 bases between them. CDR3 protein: CAWSLRGATGELFF. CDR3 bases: TGTGCCTGGAGCTTGCGGGGAGCCACCGGGGAGCTGTTTTTT.

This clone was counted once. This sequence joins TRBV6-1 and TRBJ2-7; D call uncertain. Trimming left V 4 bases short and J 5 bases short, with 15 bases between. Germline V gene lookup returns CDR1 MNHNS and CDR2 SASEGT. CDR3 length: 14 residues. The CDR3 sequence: CASSGGPPRNEQYF. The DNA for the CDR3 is TGTGCCAGCAGTGGAGGACCGCCTAGGAACGAGCAGTACTTC.

CDR3 nucleotides: TGTGCCAGCAGCTCCGGCGGGGCCATCCAGTACTTC. It specifies CASSSGGAIQYF. The chain has TRBV7-2 and TRBJ2-5, with D possibly being TRBD2 (6 bases). This CDR3 is built from 12 residues. Trimming cost V 4 bases and J 10 bases, with 13 bases left between them. Per germline, CDR1 SGHTA and CDR2 FQGNSA.

The DNA for the CDR3 is TGTGCCAGCAGCTTAGTGCTGACTAGCGGGATTAATGAGCAGTTCTTC. This translates into CASSLVLTSGINEQFF. The chain combines TRBV7-9 with TRBJ2-1, with 11 bases aligning to TRBD2. Germline values: CDR1 SEHNR, CDR2 FQNEAQ (reference sequence). Trimming at V came to 1 base and at J to 7 bases, leaving 6 bases not matched to a gene. The CDR3 consists of 16 residues.

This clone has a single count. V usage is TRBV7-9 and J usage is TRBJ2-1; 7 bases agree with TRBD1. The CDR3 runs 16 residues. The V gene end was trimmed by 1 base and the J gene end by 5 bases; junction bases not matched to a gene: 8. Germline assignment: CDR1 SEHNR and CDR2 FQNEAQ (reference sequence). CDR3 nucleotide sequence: TGTGCCAGCAGCTTAGGGAGCTGGGACAGTGACAATGAGCAGTTCTTC. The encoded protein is CASSLGSWDSDNEQFF.

For the CDR3, the DNA is TGTGCCAGCAGTGGACAGCTACAATCGCCCCAGCATTTT. Its translation is CASSGQLQSPQHF. The chain combines TRBV6-1 with TRBJ1-5; a weak D match, TRBD1 (5 bases). Germline V gene lookup returns CDR1 MNHNS and CDR2 SASEGT. The V end lost 4 bases, the J end lost 9 bases, and 13 bases lay between the germline ends. CDR3 length: 13 amino acids.

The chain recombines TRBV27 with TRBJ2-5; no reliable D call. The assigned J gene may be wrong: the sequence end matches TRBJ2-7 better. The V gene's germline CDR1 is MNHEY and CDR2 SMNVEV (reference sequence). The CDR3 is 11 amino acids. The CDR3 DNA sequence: TGTGCCAGACAATCCCCCTACGAGCAGTACTTC. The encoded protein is CARQSPYEQYF.

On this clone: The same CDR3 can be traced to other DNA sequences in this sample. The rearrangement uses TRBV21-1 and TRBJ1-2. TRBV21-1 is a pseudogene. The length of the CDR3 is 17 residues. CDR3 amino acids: CASSKGGGPSINYGYTF. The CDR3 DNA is TGTGCCAGCAGCAAAGGCGGGGGACCATCGATTAACTATGGCTACACCTTT.

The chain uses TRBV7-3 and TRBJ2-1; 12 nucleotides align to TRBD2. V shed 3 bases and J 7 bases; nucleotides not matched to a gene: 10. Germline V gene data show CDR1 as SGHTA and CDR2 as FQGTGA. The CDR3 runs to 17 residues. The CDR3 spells CASSLFSASGRGNEQFF. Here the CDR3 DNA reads TGTGCCAGCAGCTTGTTCTCAGCTAGCGGGAGGGGTAATGAGCAGTTCTTC.

CDR3 nucleotides: TGCGCCAGCAGCCCCGGGACTAGCGGGAGTAATGAGCAGTTCTTC. Its translation: CASSPGTSGSNEQFF. V is TRBV5-1 and J is TRBJ2-1; 14 bases match TRBD2. The germline CDR1 and CDR2 sequences are SGHRS and YFSETQ. The CDR3 sequence is 15 residues long. With V trimmed by 4 bases and J by 7 bases, 4 bases remained unmatched.

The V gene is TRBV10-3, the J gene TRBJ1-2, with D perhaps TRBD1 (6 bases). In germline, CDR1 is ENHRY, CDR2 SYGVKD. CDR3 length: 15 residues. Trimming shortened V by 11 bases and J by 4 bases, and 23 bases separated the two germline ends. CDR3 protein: CAVLITGGKGYGYTF. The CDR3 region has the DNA TGTGCCGTCCTTATCACCGGGGGCAAGGGCTATGGCTACACCTTC.

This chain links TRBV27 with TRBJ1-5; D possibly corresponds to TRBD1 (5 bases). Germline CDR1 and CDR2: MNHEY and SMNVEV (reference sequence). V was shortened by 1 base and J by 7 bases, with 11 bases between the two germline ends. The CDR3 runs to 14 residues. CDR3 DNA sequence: TGTGCCAGCAGTTTATGGGGGGAAAACCAGCCCCAGCATTTT. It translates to CASSLWGENQPQHF.

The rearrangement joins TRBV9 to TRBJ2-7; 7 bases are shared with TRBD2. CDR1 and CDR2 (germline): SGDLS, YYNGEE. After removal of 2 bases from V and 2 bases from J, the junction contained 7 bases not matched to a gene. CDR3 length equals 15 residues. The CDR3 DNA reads TGTGCCAGCAGCGTTTCGACTAGCCCCGCCTACGAGCAGTACTTC. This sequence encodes CASSVSTSPAYEQYF. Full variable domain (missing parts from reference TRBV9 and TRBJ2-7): DSGVTQTPKHLITATGQRVTLRCSPRSGDLSVYWYQQSLDQGLQFLIQYYNGEERAKGNILERFSAQQFPDLHSELNLSSLELGDSALYFCASSVSTSPAYEQYFGPGTRLTVT.

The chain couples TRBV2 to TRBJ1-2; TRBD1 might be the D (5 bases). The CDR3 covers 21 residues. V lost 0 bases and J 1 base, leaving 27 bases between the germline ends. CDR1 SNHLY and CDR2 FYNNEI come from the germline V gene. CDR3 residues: CASSEARNVAGLRSLNYGYTF. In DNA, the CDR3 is TGTGCCAGCAGTGAAGCGCGGAACGTGGCGGGACTGAGGTCCCTTAACTATGGCTACACCTTC. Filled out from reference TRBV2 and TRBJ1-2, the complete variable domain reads EPEVTQTPSHQVTQMGQEVILRCVPISNHLYFYWYRQILGQKVEFLVSFYNNEISEKSEIFDDQFSVERPDGSNFTLKIRSTKLEDSAMYFCASSEARNVAGLRSLNYGYTFGSGTRLTVV.

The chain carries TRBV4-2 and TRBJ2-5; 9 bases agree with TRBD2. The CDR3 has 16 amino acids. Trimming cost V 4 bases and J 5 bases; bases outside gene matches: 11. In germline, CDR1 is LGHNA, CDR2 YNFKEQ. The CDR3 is CASSLSGSVNMETQYF. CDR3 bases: TGTGCCAGCAGCCTTAGCGGGAGCGTCAACATGGAGACCCAGTACTTC.

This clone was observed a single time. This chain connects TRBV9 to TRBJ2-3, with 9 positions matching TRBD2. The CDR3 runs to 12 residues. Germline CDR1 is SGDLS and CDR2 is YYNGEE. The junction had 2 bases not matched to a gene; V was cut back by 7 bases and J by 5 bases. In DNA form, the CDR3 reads TGTGCCAGCGGCGGGGGGGGAGATACGCAGTATTTT. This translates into CASGGGGDTQYF. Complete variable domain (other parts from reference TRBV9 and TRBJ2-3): DSGVTQTPKHLITATGQRVTLRCSPRSGDLSVYWYQQSLDQGLQFLIQYYNGEERAKGNILERFSAQQFPDLHSELNLSSLELGDSALYFCASGGGGDTQYFGPGTRLTVL.

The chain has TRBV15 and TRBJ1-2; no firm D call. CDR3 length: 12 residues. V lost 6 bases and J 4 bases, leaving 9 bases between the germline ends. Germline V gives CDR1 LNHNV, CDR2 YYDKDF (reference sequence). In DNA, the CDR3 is TGTGCCACCAGGGCAGAGCCCTATGGCTACACCTTC. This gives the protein CATRAEPYGYTF.